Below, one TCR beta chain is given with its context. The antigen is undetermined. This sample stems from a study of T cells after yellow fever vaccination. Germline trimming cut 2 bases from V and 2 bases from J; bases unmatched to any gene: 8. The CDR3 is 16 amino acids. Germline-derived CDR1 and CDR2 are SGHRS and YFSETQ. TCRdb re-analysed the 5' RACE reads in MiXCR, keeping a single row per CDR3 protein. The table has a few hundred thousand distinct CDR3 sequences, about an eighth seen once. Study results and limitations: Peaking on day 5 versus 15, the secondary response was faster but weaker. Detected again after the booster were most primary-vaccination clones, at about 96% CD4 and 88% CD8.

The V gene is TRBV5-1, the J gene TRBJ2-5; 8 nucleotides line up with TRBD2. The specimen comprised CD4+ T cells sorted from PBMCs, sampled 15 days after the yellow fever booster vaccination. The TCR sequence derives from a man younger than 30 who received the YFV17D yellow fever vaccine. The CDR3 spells CASSFGSGGRQETQYF. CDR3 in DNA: TGCGCCAGCAGCTTCGGAAGCGGGGGCCGGCAAGAGACCCAGTACTTC.